This TCR beta chain was identified during a study of T cells in Graves' hyperthyroidism and ophthalmopathy. This CDR3 region has 10 residues. Trimming removed 6 bases at V and 0 bases at J, with 2 bases between. CDR1 is SQVTM and CDR2 is ANQGSEA in the germline V gene. At least ten counts were recorded for this clonotype. From RNA transcripts, TCR beta CDR3 regions were amplified. First-round RT-PCR with HTBI primers amplified the TCR CDR3 region. From the multiplex PCR reads, TCRdb called clonotypes with MiXCR, one entry per CDR3 protein. This table holds roughly 100,000 distinct CDR3 sequences, 47% found once.

Sequenced sample: blood. The chain is built from TRBV29-1 and TRBJ1-1; the D is unclear. The TCR comes from a man aged 35-49 years with Graves' hyperthyroidism. CDR3 sequence: CSVVNTEAFF. In nucleotides, the CDR3 is TGCAGCGTCGTGAACACTGAAGCTTTCTTT.